This T cell receptor (beta chain) originates from a study of T cell changes during pregnancy in multiple sclerosis. Sequencing was performed with immunoSEQ multiplex PCR; in TCRdb, only in-frame clones are kept and a portion is missing. Of under 85,000 clones detected, 90% appear once; the ten largest clones hold 1.4% to 1.5%. Between the trimmed V and J ends, which lost 6 bases and 1 base, there was a span of 15 bases. CDR1 and CDR2 from the germline V gene are MNHNS and SASEGT. The CDR3 sequence is 15 residues long. V usage is TRBV6-1 and J usage is TRBJ2-5, with D perhaps TRBD1 (6 bases). The sample here was peripheral blood, taken in the third trimester of pregnancy. The receptor comes from a female donor with multiple sclerosis, enrolled in a pregnancy study. The CDR3 is CASSRGGGGQETQYF. CDR3 DNA sequence: TGTGCCAGCAGCAGAGGGGGTGGGGGCCAAGAGACCCAGTACTTC.